The present TCR beta chain was sequenced within a study of beta chain features in type 1 diabetes. Reverse transcription of all isolated RNA meant that expressed TCRB transcripts were sequenced. The protocol was immunoSEQ multiplex PCR, while the TCRdb copy is restricted to in-frame clones and leaves out a portion. The table has 130,000 to 150,000 clones, 10% seen once. This clone was picked up many times. Antigen specificity is unknown. Findings of the study overall: Shorter templates might be favored by PCR, and equally so in patients and in controls.

V was pared by 4 bases and J by 3 bases, with 13 bases of the junction left unmatched. CDR3 length: 17 amino acids. Germline CDR1 and CDR2: SGHTA and FQGNSA. Sequencing input: naive CD4+ T cells from blood. This chain joins TRBV7-2 and TRBJ2-3, with 7 bases matching TRBD2. The TCR originated in a man between 18 and 35 years old in good health. The CDR3 here is CASSSPGGRGRTDTQYF. CDR3 DNA sequence: TGTGCCAGCAGCTCCCCTGGTGGGCGGGGGAGGACAGATACGCAGTATTTT.